This T cell receptor (beta chain) was identified in a study of T cell changes during pregnancy in multiple sclerosis. Measured with immunoSEQ multiplex PCR; TCRdb has only the in-frame clones, and not every one. The data show fewer than 110,000 clones, 92% seen once. V was pared by 7 bases and J by 7 bases, with 8 bases of the junction left unmatched. The CDR3 length is 13 residues. CDR1 is MNHNY and CDR2 is SVGAGI in the germline V gene (reference sequence). V usage is TRBV6-6 and J usage is TRBJ1-2; TRBD1 agrees at 8 bases. This specimen consisted of peripheral blood, obtained in the third trimester of pregnancy. This clonotype was obtained from a female donor in good health, enrolled as a control in a pregnancy study. DNA for the CDR3: TGTGCCAGCATGGACAGGGATGTCCCTGGCTACACCTTC. Amino acids: CASMDRDVPGYTF.